Below, 28 T cell receptor beta chains from the same sample are listed, as sequenced in a study of brain T cells in children with intractable seizures. This table comes from immunoSEQ multiplex PCR, and its TCRdb copy is limited to in-frame clones, with some not included. This table has 110,000 or so clones, approximately 94% appearing once. The source was peripheral blood, collected at surgery. These receptors were obtained from a boy less than two years old with hemimegalencephaly and intractable seizures.

J is TRBJ2-7 and V is TRBV28, with a tentative D call TRBD1 (5 bases). The CDR3 consists of 15 residues. CDR1 is MDHEN, CDR2 SYDVKM, per germline. With 3 bases removed from V and 4 bases from J, the gap between germline ends came to 16 bases. CDR3 amino acids: CASSFLTELRYEQYF. As DNA, the CDR3 is TGTGCCAGCAGTTTCCTGACAGAACTCCGTTACGAGCAGTACTTC.

CDR3 sequence (DNA): TGTGCCAGTAACCCGCAAACAGATAACAATCAGCCCCAGCATTTT. Translating gives CASNPQTDNNQPQHF. The V call is TRBV28, the J call TRBJ1-5; D ambiguous. There are 15 residues in the CDR3. V was shortened by 9 bases and J by 3 bases, with 18 bases between the two germline ends. The germline CDR1 and CDR2 sequences are MDHEN and SYDVKM.

The chain links TRBV28 to TRBJ1-5, with 7 bases that match TRBD1. The CDR3 consists of 16 residues. Germline values: CDR1 MDHEN, CDR2 SYDVKM. The junction had 8 bases not matched to a gene; V was cut back by 3 bases and J by 3 bases. The CDR3 protein is CASSFLSGQINQPQHF. CDR3 bases: TGTGCCAGCAGTTTCCTATCGGGACAGATCAATCAGCCCCAGCATTTT. The full variable domain, completed using reference TRBV28 and TRBJ1-5, is DVKVTQSSRYLVKRTGEKVFLECVQDMDHENMFWYRQDPGLGLRLIYFSYDVKMKEKGDIPEGYSVSREKKERFSLILESASTNQTSMYLCASSFLSGQINQPQHFGDGTRLSIL.

The V and J genes are TRBV24-1 and TRBJ1-2, with TRBD1 identical over 8 bases. Germline-derived CDR1 and CDR2 are KGHDR and SFDVKD. The CDR3 has 13 amino acids. With 9 bases clipped from V and 3 bases from J, the junction kept 5 bases outside the gene matches. CDR3 residues: CATSNRGDYGYTF. The CDR3 DNA sequence: TGTGCCACCTCGAACAGGGGGGACTATGGCTACACCTTC.

V usage is TRBV19 and J usage is TRBJ1-5; D is undetermined. V lost 1 base to trimming and J lost 4 bases, with 14 bases between them. This CDR3 region has 16 residues. Germline assignment: CDR1 LNHDA and CDR2 SQIVND (reference sequence). CDR3 coding DNA: TGTGCCAGTAGTATAGGGTCAGCCGGGAGAAATCAGCCCCAGCATTTT. Its protein product is CASSIGSAGRNQPQHF.

This chain links TRBV27 with TRBJ2-2; 10 bases match TRBD1. This CDR3 comprises 16 residues. Germline assignment: CDR1 MNHEY and CDR2 SMNVEV (reference sequence). The V segment lost 5 bases and the J segment 4 bases; nucleotides outside the gene matches: 7. CDR3 residues: CASSLSTGGGTGELFF. The CDR3 nucleotides are TGTGCCAGCAGTCTTTCGACAGGGGGCGGCACCGGGGAGCTGTTTTTT.

This chain connects TRBV18 to TRBJ2-6, with 14 bases that match TRBD2. The CDR3 runs 19 residues. V dropped 8 bases and J dropped 2; count of bases not matched to a gene: 11. Germline V gene sequence: CDR1 KGHSH, CDR2 LQKENI. Here the CDR3 DNA reads TGTGCCAGCAACGATATTCCGGGACTAGCGGGAGCTGGGGCCAACGTCCTGACTTTC. Translation: CASNDIPGLAGAGANVLTF.

The rearrangement links TRBV7-2 to TRBJ1-5; D gene unclear. Trimming shortened V by 5 bases and J by 0 bases, and 23 bases separated the two germline ends. The germline gives CDR1 SGHTA, CDR2 FQGNSA. The CDR3 covers 19 residues. For the CDR3, the DNA is TGTGCCAGCAGCCCAAGGGTAGGAGGGCTAGGAGATAGCAATCAGCCCCAGCATTTT. Amino acids: CASSPRVGGLGDSNQPQHF.

The chain links TRBV6-4 to TRBJ1-1, with a weak D call TRBD1 (5 bases). The CDR3 runs to 13 residues. Germline V gene sequence: CDR1 MRHNA, CDR2 SNTAGT. CDR3 region: CALRGNGGTEAFF. The CDR3 nucleotides read TGTGCACTCAGAGGGAATGGGGGCACTGAAGCTTTCTTT.

This chain links TRBV29-1 with TRBJ2-1; possible D gene TRBD2, 5 bases. V was cut by 4 bases and J by 3 bases, with 13 bases left in between. Germline CDR1 is SQVTM and CDR2 is ANQGSEA. The CDR3 runs 14 residues. The CDR3 DNA reads TGCAGCGTTGTTTGGGAGCTGGACTACAATGAGCAGTTCTTC. Protein sequence: CSVVWELDYNEQFF.

The J gene is TRBJ2-5, the V gene TRBV7-2; no clear D gene. CDR3 length: 15 amino acids. From germline, CDR1 is SGHTA and CDR2 FQGNSA. V lost 1 base and J lost 5, with 14 bases in between. The CDR3 DNA follows: TGTGCCAGCAGCTTAGGACACCCGTCCCAGGAGACCCAGTACTTC. It encodes CASSLGHPSQETQYF.

V is TRBV5-1 and J is TRBJ2-1; 8 positions agree with TRBD1. CDR1 and CDR2 from the germline V gene are SGHRS and YFSETQ. The CDR3 spans 15 residues. The V gene end was trimmed by 2 bases and the J gene end by 4 bases; junction bases not matched to a gene: 5. The CDR3 protein is CASSFRTGIYNEQFF. Written as DNA, the CDR3 is TGCGCCAGCAGCTTTAGGACAGGGATTTACAATGAGCAGTTCTTC.

The chain employs TRBV6-2 or TRBV6-3 and TRBJ2-7, with 11 bases that match TRBD2. Germline loops: CDR1 MNHEY, CDR2 SVGEGT. V gave up 5 bases and J gave up 4 bases; unmatched junction bases: 1. This CDR3 region has 13 residues. CDR3 sequence: CASSLAGGYEQYF. The CDR3 DNA follows: TGTGCCAGCAGTCTAGCGGGAGGTTACGAGCAGTACTTC.

The genes are TRBV30 and TRBJ2-7, with a possible D match to TRBD2 (6 bases). CDR3 length equals 12 residues. Germline loops: CDR1 GTSNPN, CDR2 SVGIG (reference sequence). V lost 3 bases and J 6 bases, leaving 12 bases between the germline ends. CDR3 sequence: CAWSRESGEQYF. The CDR3 region has the DNA TGTGCCTGGAGCCGGGAGAGCGGCGAGCAGTACTTC. The full variable domain, completed using reference TRBV30 and TRBJ2-7, is SQTIHQWPATLVQPVGSPLSLECTVEGTSNPNLYWYRQAAGRGLQLLFYSVGIGQISSEVPQNLSASRPQDRQFILSSKKLLLSDSGFYLCAWSRESGEQYFGPGTRLTVT.

The CDR3, as DNA: TGTGCCAGCAGTGAAAAAAGGGGTAACAATGAGCAGTTCTTC. Translation gives CASSEKRGNNEQFF. The chain recombines TRBV6-1 with TRBJ2-1; D may be TRBD1 (5 bases). Trimming cost V 2 bases and J 5 bases, with 10 bases left between them. This CDR3 spans 14 amino acids. Germline V lookup: CDR1 MNHNS, CDR2 SASEGT.

The chain links TRBV6-1 to TRBJ2-2; D ambiguous. The V gene's germline CDR1 is MNHNS and CDR2 SASEGT. This CDR3 region has 14 residues. Trimming removed 0 bases at V and 5 bases at J, with 7 bases between. CDR3 nucleotides: TGTGCCAGCAGTGAAGCCGGCGAAACCGGGGAGCTGTTTTTT. This sequence encodes CASSEAGETGELFF.

The chain carries TRBV28 and TRBJ1-2; 9 bases fit TRBD1. With 6 bases clipped from V and 4 bases from J, the junction kept 3 bases outside the gene matches. Germline CDR1 is MDHEN and CDR2 is SYDVKM. The CDR3 runs 13 residues. Written as DNA, the CDR3 is TGTGCCAGCAGCCGACAGGGGGTCTATGGCTACACCTTC. Its protein product is CASSRQGVYGYTF.

In DNA form, the CDR3 reads TGCGCCAGTACACAGGAGGCGAACACTGAAGCTTTCTTT. Translation gives CASTQEANTEAFF. The chain couples TRBV5-1 to TRBJ1-1; weak D call: TRBD1 (5 bases). From germline, CDR1 is SGHRS and CDR2 YFSETQ. Trimming pared 8 bases from V and 1 base from J, leaving 12 bases between. CDR3 size: 13 residues.

This chain connects TRBV27 to TRBJ2-2; 7 bases align to TRBD2. The germline V gene has CDR1 MNHEY and CDR2 SMNVEV (reference sequence). The trim removed 1 base at V and 4 bases at J, leaving 6 bases unmatched. The CDR3 is 16 residues long. The CDR3 region has the DNA TGTGCCAGCAGTTTATTCCCGACGGGGGGCACCGGGGAGCTGTTTTTT. This sequence encodes CASSLFPTGGTGELFF.

The chain combines TRBV24-1 with TRBJ1-5, with 7 bases lining up with TRBD1. V was pared by 5 bases and J by 9 bases, with 9 bases of the junction left unmatched. Looked up from germline, CDR1 is KGHDR and CDR2 is SFDVKD. The CDR3 length is 14 residues. DNA of the CDR3: TGTGCCACCAGTGCCGACGGCTGGACAGGGCCCCAGCATTTT. Its protein product is CATSADGWTGPQHF.

The CDR3 DNA sequence: TGTGCCAGCAGCATACAGTTGGGCACTAATGAAAAACTGTTTTTT. Translation: CASSIQLGTNEKLFF. V is TRBV5-5 and J is TRBJ1-4, with D unclear. The V end lost 4 bases, the J end lost 2 bases, and 12 bases lay between the germline ends. Germline CDR1 is SGHKS and CDR2 is YYEKEE (reference sequence). CDR3 length: 15 amino acids.

V and J are TRBV3-1 (or the pseudogene TRBV3-2) and TRBJ2-2; maybe TRBD2 (5 bases). Germline V gene sequence: CDR1 LGHDT, CDR2 YNNKEL (reference sequence). V was trimmed by 0 bases and J by 6 bases, leaving 14 bases between them. The CDR3 loop spans 16 amino acids. The CDR3 coding sequence is TGTGCCAGCAGCCAAGAGGGTCGTTTAGCGTCCGGGGAGCTGTTTTTT. Protein: CASSQEGRLASGELFF.

Regarding this clone: The same CDR3 arises from other DNA sequences in this sample as well. The chain uses TRBV18 and TRBJ2-5; D is uncertain. The length of the CDR3 is 11 residues. CDR1 is KGHSH, CDR2 LQKENI, per germline. The ends were cut back, 3 bases at V and 3 bases at J, with 2 bases in the middle. CDR3 in amino acids: CASSPKETQYF. CDR3 coding DNA: TGTGCCAGCTCACCCAAAGAGACCCAGTACTTC.

The chain uses TRBV5-4 and TRBJ1-6; D not certain. V was clipped by 0 bases and J by 4 bases, with 5 bases between them. The CDR3 is 14 residues long. The germline gives CDR1 SGHNT, CDR2 YYREEE (reference sequence). CDR3: CASSLGLYNSPLHF. The CDR3 DNA follows: TGTGCCAGCAGCTTGGGCCTTTATAATTCACCCCTCCACTTT.

V usage is TRBV6-5 and J usage is TRBJ2-5; 8 nucleotides agree with TRBD2. The CDR3 runs to 14 residues. V dropped 7 bases and J dropped 1; count of bases not matched to a gene: 5. The V gene's germline CDR1 is MNHEY and CDR2 SVGAGI. CDR3 nucleotide sequence: TGTGCCAGCAATATAGCGGGGCCCCAAGAGACCCAGTACTTC. Protein product: CASNIAGPQETQYF.

The J gene is TRBJ2-3, the V gene TRBV9; TRBD2 might be the D (6 bases). This CDR3 has 18 residues. Between the trimmed V and J ends, which lost 0 bases and 2 bases, there was a span of 19 bases. The germline gives CDR1 SGDLS, CDR2 YYNGEE. CDR3 protein: CASSVGVAVIALTDTQYF. The CDR3 bases are TGTGCCAGCAGCGTAGGGGTAGCGGTTATTGCCCTCACAGATACGCAGTATTTT.

As to this clone: The same CDR3 arises from other DNA sequences in this sample as well. The rearrangement joins TRBV5-1 to TRBJ2-5; 8 bases line up with TRBD1. The CDR3 is 14 residues long. After removal of 3 bases from V and 1 base from J, the junction contained 2 bases not matched to a gene. Germline V gene data show CDR1 as SGHRS and CDR2 as YFSETQ. This chain's CDR3 is CASSSGQGQETQYF. The CDR3 DNA follows: TGCGCCAGCAGCTCAGGACAGGGCCAAGAGACCCAGTACTTC.

The CDR3 DNA reads TGTGCCAGTATAGTGACTAGCGGGAGCAACACCGGGGAGCTGTTTTTT. Amino acid sequence: CASIVTSGSNTGELFF. The chain is built from TRBV19 and TRBJ2-2, with 12 bases identical to TRBD2. The CDR3 is made up of 16 amino acids. The germline gives CDR1 LNHDA, CDR2 SQIVND (reference sequence). V gave up 7 bases and J gave up 2 bases; unmatched junction bases: 5.